One and the same sample provided the 10 T cell receptor beta chains below, sequenced in a study of T cells in localized non-small cell lung cancer. Method: immunoSEQ multiplex PCR; TCRdb's copy keeps in-frame clones and lacks some. The sample consists of 45,000 or so clones, around 87% of them appearing once. This sample comprised PBMCs, obtained before any cancer treatment. These receptors originate from a man aged 40-75 years with stage II lung adenocarcinoma.

V and J are TRBV19 and TRBJ2-2; D is ambiguous. The V gene lost 3 bases and the J gene lost 2 bases, with 7 bases spanning the gap. Germline V lookup: CDR1 LNHDA, CDR2 SQIVND (reference sequence). CDR3 length: 14 amino acids. The CDR3 region is CASSIPENTGELFF. The CDR3 DNA is TGTGCCAGTAGTATTCCAGAAAACACCGGGGAGCTGTTTTTT.

The gene calls are TRBV29-1 and TRBJ2-5; D is ambiguous. Per the germline V gene, CDR1 is SQVTM and CDR2 is ANQGSEA. This CDR3 has 13 amino acids. Deletions cut 6 bases from V and 2 bases from J, with 13 bases between. CDR3 sequence (DNA): TGCAGCGTATCCCTGAAGCCTCAAGAGACCCAGTACTTC. This translates into CSVSLKPQETQYF.

The chain carries TRBV5-6 and TRBJ1-2; the D gene is possibly TRBD1 (5 bases). The CDR3 has 13 amino acids. V shed 5 bases and J shed 2 bases, with 10 bases lying between them. In germline, CDR1 is SGHDT, CDR2 YYEEEE. CDR3 bases: TGTGCCAGCAGACCGACAGTAAACTATGGCTACACCTTC. It translates to CASRPTVNYGYTF.

The sample holds one count of this clone. The chain has TRBV11-1 and TRBJ1-1; no clear D gene. Germline CDR1 SGHAT, CDR2 FQDESV (reference sequence). CDR3 length equals 11 residues. V lost 3 bases and J lost 7, with 6 bases in between. CDR3 in amino acids: CASSLSSEAFF. The CDR3 DNA follows: TGTGCCAGCAGCTTGTCCAGTGAAGCTTTCTTT.

DNA of the CDR3: TGTGCCAGCGGACAAGGATCAACTAATGAAAAACTGTTTTTT. It translates to CASGQGSTNEKLFF. The chain couples TRBV5-5 to TRBJ1-4, with a possible D match to TRBD1 (5 bases). The CDR3 has 14 residues. Germline V lookup: CDR1 SGHKS, CDR2 YYEKEE (reference sequence). Trimming removed 7 bases at V and 0 bases at J, with 10 bases between.

V gene TRBV6-1 combines with J gene TRBJ2-7, with 7 nucleotides matching TRBD1. Germline V CDR1 and CDR2: MNHNS, SASEGT. The junction had 4 bases not matched to a gene; V was cut back by 6 bases and J by 2 bases. The CDR3 loop spans 13 amino acids. The CDR3 spells CASSDGTAYEQYV. The CDR3, as DNA: TGTGCCAGCAGCGATGGGACAGCCTACGAGCAGTACGTC.

The chain couples TRBV2 to TRBJ1-5; the D gene is possibly TRBD1 (6 bases). V was shortened by 6 bases and J by 0 bases, with 12 bases between the two germline ends. This CDR3 is built from 15 residues. CDR1 and CDR2 from the germline V gene are SNHLY and FYNNEI. This CDR3 reads CASSPDSYSNQPQHF. Here the CDR3 DNA reads TGTGCCAGCAGCCCGGACAGCTATAGCAATCAGCCCCAGCATTTT. The full variable domain, completed using reference TRBV2 and TRBJ1-5, is EPEVTQTPSHQVTQMGQEVILRCVPISNHLYFYWYRQILGQKVEFLVSFYNNEISEKSEIFDDQFSVERPDGSNFTLKIRSTKLEDSAMYFCASSPDSYSNQPQHFGDGTRLSIL.

This chain joins TRBV28 and TRBJ2-3, with D unresolved. CDR1 MDHEN and CDR2 SYDVKM come from the germline V gene. The CDR3 has 15 amino acids. V lost 6 bases and J lost 0, with 13 bases in between. The DNA of the CDR3 is TGTGCCAGCAGCGTTCTAGGACCCAGCACAGATACGCAGTATTTT. The encoded protein is CASSVLGPSTDTQYF.

The chain couples TRBV9 to TRBJ1-3, with D uncertain. The CDR3 consists of 15 residues. The germline gives CDR1 SGDLS, CDR2 YYNGEE. Trimming took off 4 bases at V and 4 bases at J, with 15 bases between the two ends. The CDR3 sequence: CASSRLLDAGNTIYF. CDR3 coding DNA: TGTGCCAGCAGCCGTTTACTAGACGCGGGAAACACCATATATTTT.

J is TRBJ2-6 and V is TRBV6-1; D not resolved. Germline V gene sequence: CDR1 MNHNS, CDR2 SASEGT. Trimming pared 5 bases from V and 0 bases from J, leaving 5 bases between. The length of the CDR3 is 14 residues. In DNA form, the CDR3 reads TGTGCCAGCAGTCTGGGCTCTGGGGCCAACGTCCTGACTTTC. This encodes CASSLGSGANVLTF.